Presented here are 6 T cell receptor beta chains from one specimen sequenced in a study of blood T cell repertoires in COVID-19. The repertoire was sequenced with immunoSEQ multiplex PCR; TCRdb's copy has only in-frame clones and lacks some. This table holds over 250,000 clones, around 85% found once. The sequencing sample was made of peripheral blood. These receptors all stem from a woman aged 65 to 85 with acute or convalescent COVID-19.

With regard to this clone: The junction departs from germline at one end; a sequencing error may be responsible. The CDR3 DNA reads as TGTGCCAGCAGTGACTCTCCTTTTCAGCCCCAGCATTTT. Protein: CASSDSPFQPQHF. This chain connects TRBV6-5 to TRBJ1-5; D is unresolved. The CDR3 extends over 13 amino acids. Germline V lookup: CDR1 MNHEY, CDR2 SVGAGI.

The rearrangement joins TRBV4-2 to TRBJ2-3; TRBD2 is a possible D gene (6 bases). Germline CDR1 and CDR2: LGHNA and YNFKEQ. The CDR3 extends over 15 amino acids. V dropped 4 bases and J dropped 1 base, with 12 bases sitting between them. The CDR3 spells CASSPSERGTDTQYF. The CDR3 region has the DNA TGTGCCAGCAGCCCGAGCGAGCGGGGCACAGATACGCAGTATTTT.

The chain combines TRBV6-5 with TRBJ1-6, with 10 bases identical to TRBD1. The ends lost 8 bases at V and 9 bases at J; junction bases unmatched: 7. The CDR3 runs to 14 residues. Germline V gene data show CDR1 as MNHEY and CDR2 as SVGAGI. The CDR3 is CASVDRGQGSPLHF. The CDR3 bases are TGTGCCAGCGTTGACAGGGGGCAGGGTTCACCCCTCCACTTT.

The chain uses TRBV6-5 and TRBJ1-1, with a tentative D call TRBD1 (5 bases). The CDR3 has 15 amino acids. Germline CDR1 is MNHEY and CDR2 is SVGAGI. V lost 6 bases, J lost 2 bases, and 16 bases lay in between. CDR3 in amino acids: CASRVGVGVNTEAFF. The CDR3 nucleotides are TGTGCCAGCAGGGTAGGGGTAGGGGTAAACACTGAAGCTTTCTTT.

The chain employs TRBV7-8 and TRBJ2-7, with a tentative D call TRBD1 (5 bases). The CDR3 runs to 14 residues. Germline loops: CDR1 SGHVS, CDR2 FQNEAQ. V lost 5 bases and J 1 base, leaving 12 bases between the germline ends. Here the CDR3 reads CASSHRQRSYEQYF. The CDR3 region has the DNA TGTGCCAGCAGCCATCGACAGAGATCCTACGAGCAGTACTTC.

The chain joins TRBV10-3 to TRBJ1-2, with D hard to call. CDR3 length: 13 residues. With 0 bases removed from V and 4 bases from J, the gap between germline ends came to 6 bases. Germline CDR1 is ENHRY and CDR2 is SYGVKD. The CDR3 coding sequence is TGTGCCATCAGTGAGTCCACGAGCTATGGCTACACCTTC. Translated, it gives CAISESTSYGYTF.